Here is one T cell receptor beta chain with its context. This entry belongs to a study of blood T cell repertoires in COVID-19. Study as a whole: Sources were T cells, B-cell-depleted T cells, or PBMCs; the material itself was cDNA or gDNA.

Original analysis: Quantification of nucleated cells was approximated via reference gene primer amplification. Some clones are missing from TCRdb's copy, which holds only in-frame ones; the method was immunoSEQ multiplex PCR. The D gene and trimming were derived from the DNA, and the V and J assignments and clone size from that table. This sample carries 150,000 to 200,000 clones, 88% of them seen once, and the ten largest clones take 3.5% to 5%. With 11 bases removed from V and 7 bases from J, the gap between germline ends came to 18 bases. Germline lookup yields CDR1 LNHNV and CDR2 YYDKDF (reference sequence). The CDR3 contains 14 residues.

The receptor was isolated from a woman aged 25 to 45 with acute or convalescent COVID-19. The sample taken for sequencing was peripheral blood. This sequence joins TRBV15 and TRBJ1-6; D perhaps matches TRBD1 (5 bases). The CDR3 reads CASRDLLSNSPLHF. The CDR3, as DNA: TGTGCCTCGCGGGACCTTTTATCCAATTCACCCCTCCACTTT.